These T cell receptor beta chains were read from a single sample in a study of cytomegalovirus exposure and HLA in healthy donors. Measured with immunoSEQ multiplex PCR; TCRdb has only the in-frame clones, and not every one. The table has 150,000 to 200,000 clones, approximately 70% seen once; the top ten hold about 2%. Sequenced: PBMCs. The receptor source for this set is a woman in her thirties in good health and CMV-seronegative. Each CDR3 is given with its conserved first and last residue. The D gene is left open where the match is weak. Only some rows state a clone size, as once, few, many or a class for expanded clones.

V gene	D gene	clone size	J gene	CDR3 protein	CDR3 DNA
TRBV7-3	-	-	TRBJ1-1	CASSSLGGNTEAFF	TGTGCCAGCAGCTCCCTCGGCGGGAACACTGAAGCTTTCTTT
TRBV9	-	-	TRBJ2-7	CASSVSPLSPYEQYF	TGTGCCAGCAGCGTAAGCCCTCTTAGTCCCTACGAGCAGTACTTC
TRBV5-4	-	-	TRBJ2-7	CASSFVERGSIFYEQYF	TGTGCCAGCAGCTTCGTAGAAAGGGGCTCCATTTTCTACGAGCAGTACTTC
TRBV5-1	-	-	TRBJ2-3	CASSLASGSTDTQYF	TGCGCCAGCAGCTTGGCGTCAGGGAGCACAGATACGCAGTATTTT
TRBV9	TRBD2	-	TRBJ2-3	CASSVGLAGGLSSADTQYF	TGTGCCAGCAGCGTAGGACTAGCGGGAGGCTTGAGTAGTGCAGATACGCAGTATTTT
TRBV5-1	-	-	TRBJ1-5	CASSFDTGGDQPQHF	TGCGCCAGCAGCTTTGACACGGGGGGTGATCAGCCCCAGCATTTT
TRBV6-1	TRBD1	-	TRBJ1-1	CASSNPSTGEAFF	TGTGCCAGCAGTAACCCCTCGACAGGGGAAGCTTTCTTT
TRBV5-1	TRBD1	-	TRBJ1-1	CASSLADRGANTEAFF	TGCGCCAGCAGCTTGGCGGACAGGGGTGCTAACACTGAAGCTTTCTTT
TRBV6-1	-	-	TRBJ2-4	CASSDYGNLAKNIQYF	TGTGCCAGCAGTGACTACGGGAATCTAGCCAAAAACATTCAGTACTTC
TRBV7-8	TRBD2	-	TRBJ2-1	CASSFPGLAGAGNEQFF	TGTGCCAGCAGCTTTCCGGGACTAGCGGGAGCTGGCAATGAGCAGTTCTTC
TRBV5-6	-	-	TRBJ1-1	CASSIPRRGGHAEAFF	TGTGCCAGCAGCATCCCTCGTCGAGGTGGACACGCTGAAGCTTTCTTT
TRBV13	TRBD2	-	TRBJ2-1	CASSLELAGGYNEQFF	TGTGCCAGCAGCTTAGAGTTAGCGGGAGGTTACAATGAGCAGTTCTTC
TRBV5-1	-	-	TRBJ2-5	CASSLQHPGETQYF	TGCGCCAGCAGCTTACAACACCCCGGGGAGACCCAGTACTTC
TRBV5-4	TRBD1	once	TRBJ1-2	CASSLTGGSGYTF	TGTGCCAGCAGCCTCACAGGGGGTAGTGGCTACACCTTC
TRBV7-9	-	-	TRBJ2-7	CASSSRAKQGDSYEQYF	TGTGCCAGCAGCTCTAGGGCAAAACAGGGAGACTCCTACGAGCAGTACTTC
TRBV9	-	-	TRBJ1-2	CASSVVERSPGEGYTF	TGTGCCAGCAGCGTAGTAGAACGGTCCCCTGGAGAGGGCTACACCTTC
TRBV5-4	-	-	TRBJ2-7	CASSFVGAGAGKYEQYF	TGTGCCAGCAGCTTTGTGGGGGCGGGGGCTGGGAAATACGAGCAGTACTTC
TRBV4-1	-	-	TRBJ2-7	CASSQDWDTWTYEQYF	TGCGCCAGCAGCCAAGATTGGGACACTTGGACCTACGAGCAGTACTTC
TRBV7-3	-	-	TRBJ2-3	CASSPTTSTDTQYF	TGTGCCAGCAGCCCGACTACTAGCACAGATACGCAGTATTTT
TRBV4-1	-	-	TRBJ2-7	CASSQGDSIIPSYEQYF	TGCGCCAGCAGCCAAGGAGACAGTATAATCCCCTCCTACGAGCAGTACTTC
TRBV4-1	-	-	TRBJ1-6	CASSQPGNCPLHF	TGCGCCAGCAGCCAGCCAGGGAACTGCCCCCTCCACTTT